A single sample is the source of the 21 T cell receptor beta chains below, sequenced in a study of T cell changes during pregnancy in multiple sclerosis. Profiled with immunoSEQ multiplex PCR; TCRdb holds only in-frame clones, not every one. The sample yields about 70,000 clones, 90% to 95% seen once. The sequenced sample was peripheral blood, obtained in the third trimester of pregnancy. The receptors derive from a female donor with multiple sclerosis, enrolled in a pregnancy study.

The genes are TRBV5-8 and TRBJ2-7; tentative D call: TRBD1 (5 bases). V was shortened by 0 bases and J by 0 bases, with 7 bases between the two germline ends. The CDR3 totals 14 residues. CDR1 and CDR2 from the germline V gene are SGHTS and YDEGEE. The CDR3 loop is CASSLAGLSYEQYF. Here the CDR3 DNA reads TGTGCCAGCAGCTTGGCAGGGCTCTCCTACGAGCAGTACTTC. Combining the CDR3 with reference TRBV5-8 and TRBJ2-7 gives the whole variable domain EAGVTQSPTHLIKTRGQQATLRCSPISGHTSVYWYQQALGLGLQFLLWYDEGEERNRGNFPPRFSGRQFPNYSSELNVNALELEDSALYLCASSLAGLSYEQYFGPGTRLTVT.

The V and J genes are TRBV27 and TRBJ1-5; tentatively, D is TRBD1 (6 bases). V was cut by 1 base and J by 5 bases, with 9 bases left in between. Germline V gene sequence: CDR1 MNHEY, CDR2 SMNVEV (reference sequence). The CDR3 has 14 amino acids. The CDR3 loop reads CASSLYPGDQPQHF. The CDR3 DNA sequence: TGTGCCAGCAGTTTATATCCAGGGGATCAGCCCCAGCATTTT.

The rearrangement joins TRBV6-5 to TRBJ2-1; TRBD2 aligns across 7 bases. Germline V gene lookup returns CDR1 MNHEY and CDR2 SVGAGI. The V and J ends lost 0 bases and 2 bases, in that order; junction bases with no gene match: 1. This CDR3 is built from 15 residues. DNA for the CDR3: TGTGCCAGCAGTTACTCACGGGGGGCCTACAATGAGCAGTTCTTC. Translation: CASSYSRGAYNEQFF.

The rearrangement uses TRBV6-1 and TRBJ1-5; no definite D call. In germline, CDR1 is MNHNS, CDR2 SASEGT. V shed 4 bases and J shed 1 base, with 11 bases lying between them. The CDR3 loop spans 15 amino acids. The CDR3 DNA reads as TGTGCCAGCAGTGTGGAGGGTAGGAGCAATCAGCCCCAGCATTTT. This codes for CASSVEGRSNQPQHF.

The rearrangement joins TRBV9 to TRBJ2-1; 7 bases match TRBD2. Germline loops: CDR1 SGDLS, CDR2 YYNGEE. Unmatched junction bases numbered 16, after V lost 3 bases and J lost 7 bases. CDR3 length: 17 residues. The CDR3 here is CASSAYVGGTSGNEQFF. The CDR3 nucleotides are TGTGCCAGCAGCGCTTATGTGGGGGGGACCTCTGGGAATGAGCAGTTCTTC. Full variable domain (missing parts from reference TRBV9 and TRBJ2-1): DSGVTQTPKHLITATGQRVTLRCSPRSGDLSVYWYQQSLDQGLQFLIQYYNGEERAKGNILERFSAQQFPDLHSELNLSSLELGDSALYFCASSAYVGGTSGNEQFFGPGTRLTVL.

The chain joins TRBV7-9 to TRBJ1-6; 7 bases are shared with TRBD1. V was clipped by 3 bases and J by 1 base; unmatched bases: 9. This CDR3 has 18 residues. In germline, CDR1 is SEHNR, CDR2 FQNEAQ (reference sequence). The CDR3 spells CASSLGGRGQSYNSPLHF. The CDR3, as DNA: TGTGCCAGCAGCTTGGGGGGTAGGGGACAGTCCTATAATTCACCCCTCCACTTT.

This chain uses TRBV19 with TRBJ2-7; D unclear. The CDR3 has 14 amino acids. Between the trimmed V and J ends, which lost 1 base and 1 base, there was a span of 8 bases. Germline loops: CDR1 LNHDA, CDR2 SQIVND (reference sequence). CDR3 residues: CASSIGHGSYEQYF. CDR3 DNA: TGTGCCAGTAGTATAGGGCACGGGTCCTACGAGCAGTACTTC.

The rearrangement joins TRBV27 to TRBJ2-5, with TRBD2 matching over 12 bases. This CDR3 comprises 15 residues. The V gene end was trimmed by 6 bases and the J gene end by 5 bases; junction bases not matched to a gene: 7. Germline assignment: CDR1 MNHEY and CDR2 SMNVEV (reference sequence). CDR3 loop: CASSRGLAGSETQYF. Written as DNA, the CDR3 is TGTGCCAGCAGCAGAGGACTAGCGGGGTCGGAGACCCAGTACTTC.

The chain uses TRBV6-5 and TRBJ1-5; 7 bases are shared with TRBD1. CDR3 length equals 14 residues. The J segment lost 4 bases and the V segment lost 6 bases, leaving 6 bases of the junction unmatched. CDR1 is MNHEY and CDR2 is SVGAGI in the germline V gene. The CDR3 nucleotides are TGTGCCAGCAGACGCCAACAGGGGAATCAGCCCCAGCATTTT. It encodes CASRRQQGNQPQHF.

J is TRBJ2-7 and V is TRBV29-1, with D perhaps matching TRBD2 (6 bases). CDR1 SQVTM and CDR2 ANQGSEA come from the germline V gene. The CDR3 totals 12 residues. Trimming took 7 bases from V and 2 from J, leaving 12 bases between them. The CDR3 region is CSGGDFTYEQYF. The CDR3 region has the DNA TGCAGCGGAGGGGACTTTACCTACGAGCAGTACTTC.

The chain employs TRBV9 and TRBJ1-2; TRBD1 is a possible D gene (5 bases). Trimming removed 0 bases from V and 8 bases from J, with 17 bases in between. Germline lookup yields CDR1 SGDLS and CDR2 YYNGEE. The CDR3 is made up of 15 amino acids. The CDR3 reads CASSVGVGTEGGYTF. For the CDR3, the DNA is TGTGCCAGCAGCGTAGGGGTCGGGACGGAGGGGGGCTACACCTTC. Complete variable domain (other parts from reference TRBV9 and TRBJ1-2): DSGVTQTPKHLITATGQRVTLRCSPRSGDLSVYWYQQSLDQGLQFLIQYYNGEERAKGNILERFSAQQFPDLHSELNLSSLELGDSALYFCASSVGVGTEGGYTFGSGTRLTVV.

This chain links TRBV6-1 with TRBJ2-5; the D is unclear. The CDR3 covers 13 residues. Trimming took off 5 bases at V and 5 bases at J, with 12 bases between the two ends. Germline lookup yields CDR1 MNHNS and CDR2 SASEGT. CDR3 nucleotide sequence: TGTGCCAGCAGTCGCACCAGGTGGGAGACCCAGTACTTC. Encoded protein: CASSRTRWETQYF.

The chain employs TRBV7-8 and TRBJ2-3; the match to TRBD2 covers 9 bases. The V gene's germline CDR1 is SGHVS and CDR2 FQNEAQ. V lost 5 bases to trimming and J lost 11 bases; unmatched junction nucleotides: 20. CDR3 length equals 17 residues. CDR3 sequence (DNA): TGTGCCAGCAGCCCCGCCGGGCTAGCGGGGTCGACGAGGGGGCAGTATTTT. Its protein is CASSPAGLAGSTRGQYF. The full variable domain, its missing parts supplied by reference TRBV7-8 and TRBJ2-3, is GAGVSQSPRYKVAKRGQDVALRCDPISGHVSLFWYQQALGQGPEFLTYFQNEAQLDKSGLPSDRFFAERPEGSVSTLKIQRTQQEDSAVYLCASSPAGLAGSTRGQYFGPGTRLTVL.

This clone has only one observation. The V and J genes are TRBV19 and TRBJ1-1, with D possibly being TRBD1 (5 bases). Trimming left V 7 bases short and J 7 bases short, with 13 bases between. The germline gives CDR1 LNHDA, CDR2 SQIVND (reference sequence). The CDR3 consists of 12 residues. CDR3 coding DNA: TGTGCCAGTATCGGTCAGGGTATTGAAGCTTTCTTT. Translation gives CASIGQGIEAFF.

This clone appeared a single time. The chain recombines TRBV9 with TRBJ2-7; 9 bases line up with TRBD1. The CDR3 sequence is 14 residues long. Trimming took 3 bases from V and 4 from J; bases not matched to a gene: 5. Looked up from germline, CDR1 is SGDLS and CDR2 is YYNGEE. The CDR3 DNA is TGTGCCAGCAGCGAAACAGGGGGCTCATACGAGCAGTACTTC. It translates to CASSETGGSYEQYF. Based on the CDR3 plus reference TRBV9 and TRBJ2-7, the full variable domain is DSGVTQTPKHLITATGQRVTLRCSPRSGDLSVYWYQQSLDQGLQFLIQYYNGEERAKGNILERFSAQQFPDLHSELNLSSLELGDSALYFCASSETGGSYEQYFGPGTRLTVT.

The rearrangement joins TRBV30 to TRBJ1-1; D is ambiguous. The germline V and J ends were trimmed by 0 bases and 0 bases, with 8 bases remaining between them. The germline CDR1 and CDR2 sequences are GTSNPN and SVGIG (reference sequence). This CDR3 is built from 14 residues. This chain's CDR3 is CAWSVSSVNTEAFF. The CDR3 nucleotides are TGTGCCTGGAGTGTTTCGTCGGTGAACACTGAAGCTTTCTTT.

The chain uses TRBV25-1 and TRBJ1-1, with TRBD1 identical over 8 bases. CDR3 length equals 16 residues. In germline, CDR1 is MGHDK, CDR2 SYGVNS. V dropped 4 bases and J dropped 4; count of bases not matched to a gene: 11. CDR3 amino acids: CASSGTRGRYLTEAFF. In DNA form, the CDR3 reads TGTGCCAGCAGTGGTACCAGGGGGCGATATCTCACTGAAGCTTTCTTT.

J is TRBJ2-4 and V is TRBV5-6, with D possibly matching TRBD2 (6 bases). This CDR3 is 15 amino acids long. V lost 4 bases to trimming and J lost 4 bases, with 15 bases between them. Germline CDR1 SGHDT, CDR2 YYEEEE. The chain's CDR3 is CASSGAEAGKNIQYF. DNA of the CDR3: TGTGCCAGCAGCGGGGCGGAGGCGGGAAAAAACATTCAGTACTTC.

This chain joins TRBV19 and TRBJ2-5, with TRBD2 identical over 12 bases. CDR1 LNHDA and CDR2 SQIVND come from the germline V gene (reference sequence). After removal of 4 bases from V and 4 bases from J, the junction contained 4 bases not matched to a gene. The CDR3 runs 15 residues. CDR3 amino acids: CASSTSGGAGETQYF. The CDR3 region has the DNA TGTGCCAGTAGTACTAGCGGGGGGGCAGGAGAGACCCAGTACTTC.

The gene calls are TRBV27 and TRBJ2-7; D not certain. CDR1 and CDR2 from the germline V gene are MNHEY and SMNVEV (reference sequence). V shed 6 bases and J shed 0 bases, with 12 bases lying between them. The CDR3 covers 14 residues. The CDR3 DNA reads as TGTGCCAGCAGGGTAGATTCCCTCTCCTACGAGCAGTACTTC. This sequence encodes CASRVDSLSYEQYF.

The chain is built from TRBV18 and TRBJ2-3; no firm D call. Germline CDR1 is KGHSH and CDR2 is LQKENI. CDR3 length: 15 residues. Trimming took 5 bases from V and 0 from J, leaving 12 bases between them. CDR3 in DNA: TGTGCCAGCTCATTTCGGAGACCTAGCACAGATACGCAGTATTTT. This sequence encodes CASSFRRPSTDTQYF.